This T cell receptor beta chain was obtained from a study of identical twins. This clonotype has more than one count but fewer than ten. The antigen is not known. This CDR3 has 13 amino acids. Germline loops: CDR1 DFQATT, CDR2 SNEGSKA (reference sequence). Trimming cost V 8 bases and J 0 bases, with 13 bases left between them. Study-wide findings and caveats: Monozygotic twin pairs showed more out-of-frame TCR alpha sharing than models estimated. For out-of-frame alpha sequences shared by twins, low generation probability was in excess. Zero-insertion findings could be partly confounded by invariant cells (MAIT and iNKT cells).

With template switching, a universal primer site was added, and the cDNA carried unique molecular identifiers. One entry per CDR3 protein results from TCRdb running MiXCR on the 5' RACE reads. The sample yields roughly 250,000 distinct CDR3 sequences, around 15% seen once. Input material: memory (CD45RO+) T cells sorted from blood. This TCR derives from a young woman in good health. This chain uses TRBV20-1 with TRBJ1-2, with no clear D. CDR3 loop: CSPRTGANYGYTF. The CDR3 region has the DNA TGCAGTCCAAGGACGGGAGCTAACTATGGCTACACCTTC.